Below are 30 T cell receptor beta chains sequenced from a single sample in a study of Ad26.COV2.S vaccination and SARS-CoV-2 variants (dated by TCRdb to the early 2020s). The sample's treatment or condition, from its label and the paper: some 20 received Ad26.COV2.S at low or high dose, single or two shots; several received placebo; per-sample allocation not given. For vaccine and placebo recipients, repertoires were sequenced using samples collected on day 63 after the first injection. Library construction relied on the immunoSEQ multiplex PCR assay. TCRdb's version of the immuneACCESS table is confined to in-frame rearrangements and falls short of the full clone set. An unresolved V gene accounts for under half of the shortfall where checked; the remainder is of unknown origin. This sample comprises roughly 350,000 clones, around 89% of them detected only once. The top ten hold under 6% of the sample.

Sequenced material: peripheral blood, taken in a trial of Ad26.COV2.S vaccine versus placebo. The receptors originated from a person between 18 and 59 years old who received the Ad26.COV2.S COVID-19 vaccine or a placebo.

The chain couples TRBV5-8 to TRBJ2-5; 10 positions agree with TRBD1. V lost 5 bases to trimming and J lost 1 base; unmatched junction nucleotides: 5. Germline-derived CDR1 and CDR2 are SGHTS and YDEGEE. The length of the CDR3 is 15 residues. CDR3 amino acids: CASRPGQGFQETQYF. The CDR3 DNA reads as TGTGCCAGCAGGCCGGGACAGGGGTTCCAAGAGACCCAGTACTTC.

J is TRBJ1-1 and V is TRBV24-1, with 10 bases matching TRBD1. Germline-derived CDR1 and CDR2 are KGHDR and SFDVKD. This CDR3 is built from 13 residues. V was pared by 4 bases and J by 11 bases, with 6 bases of the junction left unmatched. The CDR3 DNA follows: TGTGCCACCAGTGAGGCCGGGACAGGGGTCGCTTTCTTT. Its translation: CATSEAGTGVAFF.

This chain joins TRBV19 and TRBJ2-7; no definite D call. Germline V CDR1 and CDR2: LNHDA, SQIVND (reference sequence). V lost 5 bases and J lost 0, with 11 bases in between. The CDR3 runs 14 residues. CDR3 nucleotides: TGTGCCAGTAGTGTGAGGCAGGACTCCTACGAGCAGTACTTC. Amino acids: CASSVRQDSYEQYF.

V and J are TRBV18 and TRBJ2-1; the D is unclear. Germline CDR1 KGHSH, CDR2 LQKENI. The germline V and J ends were trimmed by 2 bases and 6 bases, with 5 bases remaining between them. The CDR3 totals 12 residues. The CDR3 sequence: CASSPGVNEQFF. As DNA, the CDR3 is TGTGCCAGCTCACCAGGGGTCAATGAGCAGTTCTTC.

The rearrangement links TRBV7-8 to TRBJ1-5; D possibly corresponds to TRBD1 (6 bases). This CDR3 is built from 15 residues. CDR1 is SGHVS, CDR2 FQNEAQ, per germline. V lost 4 bases, J lost 7 bases, and 17 bases lay in between. CDR3 sequence: CASSSWGADRQPQHF. CDR3 nucleotides: TGTGCCAGCAGCTCCTGGGGGGCCGACAGGCAGCCCCAGCATTTT. Variable domain in full (rest from reference TRBV7-8 and TRBJ1-5): GAGVSQSPRYKVAKRGQDVALRCDPISGHVSLFWYQQALGQGPEFLTYFQNEAQLDKSGLPSDRFFAERPEGSVSTLKIQRTQQEDSAVYLCASSSWGADRQPQHFGDGTRLSIL.

The CDR3 loop reads CASRYRGIADTQYF. CDR3 DNA: TGTGCCAGCAGGTACAGGGGAATAGCAGATACGCAGTATTTT. The gene calls are TRBV2 and TRBJ2-3, with 7 bases fitting TRBD1. The CDR3 consists of 14 residues. Germline V gene lookup returns CDR1 SNHLY and CDR2 FYNNEI. V lost 6 bases and J lost 4; bases outside the gene matches: 7.

The rearrangement joins TRBV5-6 to TRBJ1-2, with D unclear. V lost 0 bases and J 3 bases, leaving 9 bases between the germline ends. Germline V gene data show CDR1 as SGHDT and CDR2 as YYEEEE. This CDR3 comprises 14 residues. CDR3 DNA: TGTGCCAGCAGCTTGGCCAACTCGGACTATGGCTACACCTTC. Translating gives CASSLANSDYGYTF.

V gene TRBV5-1 combines with J gene TRBJ1-1, with 7 positions matching TRBD1. Per the germline V gene, CDR1 is SGHRS and CDR2 is YFSETQ. The CDR3 runs to 13 residues. V dropped 4 bases and J dropped 4; count of bases not matched to a gene: 4. CDR3 DNA sequence: TGCGCCAGCAGCACAGGGGACGGCACTGAAGCTTTCTTT. Translating gives CASSTGDGTEAFF.

The chain has TRBV5-6 and TRBJ2-5; 12 bases are a match to TRBD2. Germline V gives CDR1 SGHDT, CDR2 YYEEEE. CDR3 length: 17 amino acids. With V trimmed by 4 bases and J by 5 bases, 12 bases remained unmatched. CDR3 loop: CASSARLAGVLGETQYF. The CDR3 nucleotides read TGTGCCAGCAGCGCGAGACTAGCGGGAGTGTTGGGGGAGACCCAGTACTTC.

This chain connects TRBV7-2 to TRBJ1-5; 9 nucleotides align to TRBD1. The junction had 3 bases not matched to a gene; V was cut back by 4 bases and J by 8 bases. The CDR3 consists of 13 residues. Per germline, CDR1 SGHTA and CDR2 FQGNSA. The CDR3 region is CASSSDRGEPQHF. CDR3 nucleotide sequence: TGTGCCAGCAGCTCGGACAGGGGTGAGCCCCAGCATTTT. The entire variable domain, with the rest obtained from reference TRBV7-2 and TRBJ1-5, is as follows: GAGVSQSPSNKVTEKGKDVELRCDPISGHTALYWYRQSLGQGLEFLIYFQGNSAPDKSGLPSDRFSAERTGGSVSTLTIQRTQQEDSAVYLCASSSDRGEPQHFGDGTRLSIL.

As concerns this clone: The same CDR3 is also encoded by other DNA sequences in this sample. V gene TRBV7-9 combines with J gene TRBJ1-5; TRBD1 is a possible D gene (6 bases). The CDR3 contains 13 residues. Trimming removed 3 bases at V and 6 bases at J, with 9 bases between. Germline lookup yields CDR1 SEHNR and CDR2 FQNEAQ (reference sequence). The CDR3 DNA reads TGTGCCAGCAGCTTGGGAGGGGGTCAGCCCCAGCATTTT. It encodes CASSLGGGQPQHF.

The CDR3 region is CASRSGGAVTEAFF. CDR3 nucleotide sequence: TGTGCCAGCAGGTCAGGGGGCGCGGTCACTGAAGCTTTCTTT. The V call is TRBV28, the J call TRBJ1-1, with 8 bases lining up with TRBD1. V dropped 6 bases and J dropped 4; count of bases not matched to a gene: 7. Germline assignment: CDR1 MDHEN and CDR2 SYDVKM. The CDR3 is made up of 14 amino acids.

The chain recombines TRBV7-8 with TRBJ1-1; a weak D match, TRBD1 (6 bases). With 4 bases removed from V and 5 bases from J, the gap between germline ends came to 11 bases. This CDR3 region has 13 residues. Germline V CDR1 and CDR2: SGHVS, FQNEAQ. In nucleotides, the CDR3 is TGTGCCAGCAGCTGGACTCAGGGGACTGAAGCTTTCTTT. Encoded protein: CASSWTQGTEAFF.

Note on this clone: Other DNA sequences from this sample encode an identical CDR3 as well. The chain recombines TRBV30 with TRBJ1-3; no clear D gene. The CDR3 covers 11 residues. Germline V gene data show CDR1 as GTSNPN and CDR2 as SVGIG (reference sequence). V gave up 2 bases and J gave up 7 bases, with 6 bases separating them. Written as DNA, the CDR3 is TGTGCCTGGAGTCGAGGGAACACCATATATTTT. Translation: CAWSRGNTIYF.

The sample holds one count of this clone. V usage is TRBV29-1 and J usage is TRBJ2-7, with 7 bases fitting TRBD2. The germline CDR1 and CDR2 sequences are SQVTM and ANQGSEA. V shed 6 bases, J shed 0 bases, and the junction held 5 bases outside the gene matches. There are 13 residues in the CDR3. The CDR3 sequence: CSVWDYNSYEQYF. Written as DNA, the CDR3 is TGCAGCGTCTGGGACTACAACTCCTACGAGCAGTACTTC.

The chain employs TRBV27 and TRBJ2-7, with a weak D call TRBD1 (5 bases). Deletions cut 4 bases from V and 3 bases from J, with 13 bases between. Germline V gene data show CDR1 as MNHEY and CDR2 as SMNVEV (reference sequence). The CDR3 loop spans 14 amino acids. The CDR3 DNA is TGTGCCAGCAGTTCCCTAGGGCAGGGCTACGAGCAGTACTTC. It codes for CASSSLGQGYEQYF.

V is TRBV5-6 and J is TRBJ2-7; a possible D gene is TRBD2 (5 bases). Germline V CDR1 and CDR2: SGHDT, YYEEEE. The CDR3 sequence is 14 residues long. Trimming took off 1 base at V and 7 bases at J, with 15 bases between the two ends. CDR3 in amino acids: CASSLQRVWEEQYF. The CDR3 DNA reads as TGTGCCAGCAGCTTGCAGAGGGTCTGGGAAGAGCAGTACTTC.

CDR3 loop: CASSLVVSGEREQYF. The CDR3 nucleotides are TGTGCCAGCAGCTTAGTGGTCAGCGGGGAAAGGGAGCAGTACTTC. V usage is TRBV7-9 and J usage is TRBJ2-7; TRBD2 agrees at 7 bases. V was pared by 1 base and J by 7 bases, with 10 bases of the junction left unmatched. The CDR3 runs 15 residues. The germline V gene has CDR1 SEHNR and CDR2 FQNEAQ (reference sequence).

This clone has just one count. The V call is TRBV10-3, the J call TRBJ1-1; TRBD1 matches at 9 bases. Germline CDR1 and CDR2: ENHRY and SYGVKD. The J segment lost 7 bases and the V segment lost 8 bases, leaving 8 bases of the junction unmatched. This CDR3 has 13 amino acids. CDR3 sequence: CAIAGTGTYEAFF. The CDR3 DNA sequence: TGTGCCATCGCCGGGACAGGGACCTATGAAGCTTTCTTT.

J is TRBJ1-1 and V is TRBV10-3; D unresolved. The germline gives CDR1 ENHRY, CDR2 SYGVKD. CDR3 size: 14 residues. V was clipped by 4 bases and J by 7 bases, with 16 bases between them. The CDR3 region is CAISGEGRAGEAFF. DNA for the CDR3: TGTGCCATCAGTGGGGAGGGCCGGGCCGGTGAAGCTTTCTTT.

In its sample, this clone was seen once. The chain uses TRBV19 and TRBJ1-3; D is perhaps TRBD1 (6 bases). CDR1 is LNHDA and CDR2 is SQIVND in the germline V gene (reference sequence). With 6 bases removed from V and 0 bases from J, the gap between germline ends came to 9 bases. CDR3 size: 14 residues. CDR3 protein: CASSSDSSGNTIYF. The CDR3 bases are TGTGCCAGTAGCTCGGACAGCTCTGGAAACACCATATATTTT.

This chain joins TRBV3-1 (or the pseudogene TRBV3-2) and TRBJ2-2; 9 bases align to TRBD1. Trimming at V came to 5 bases and at J to 7 bases, leaving 14 bases not matched to a gene. This CDR3 is 17 amino acids long. Germline CDR1 LGHDT, CDR2 YNNKEL (reference sequence). The CDR3 loop is CASSKPLGTGFVGELFF. CDR3 sequence (DNA): TGTGCCAGCAGCAAGCCCCTCGGGACAGGGTTTGTCGGGGAGCTGTTTTTT.

The genes are TRBV5-8 and TRBJ2-7; D remains ambiguous. V was cut by 5 bases and J by 3 bases, with 18 bases left in between. The CDR3 has 15 amino acids. In germline, CDR1 is SGHTS, CDR2 YDEGEE. For the CDR3, the DNA is TGTGCCAGCAGACCCATGGGATTCTCCCACTACGAGCAGTACTTC. The encoded protein is CASRPMGFSHYEQYF.

This chain connects TRBV6-5 to TRBJ1-2, with 10 bases fitting TRBD1. Germline trimming cut 5 bases from V and 8 bases from J; bases unmatched to any gene: 8. The CDR3 totals 14 residues. Looked up from germline, CDR1 is MNHEY and CDR2 is SVGAGI. For the CDR3, the DNA is TGTGCCAGCAGTCGGACAGGGGGACAAAAAGGCTACACCTTC. It specifies CASSRTGGQKGYTF.

The V gene is TRBV27, the J gene TRBJ1-4; 7 nucleotides agree with TRBD1. J lost 4 bases, V lost 5 bases, and 10 bases had no gene match. The CDR3 sequence is 16 residues long. Germline CDR1 reads MNHEY; CDR2 reads SMNVEV (reference sequence). The CDR3 here is CASSPRQGYNNEKLFF. The DNA of the CDR3 is TGTGCCAGCAGTCCCCGACAGGGCTACAATAATGAAAAACTGTTTTTT.

Only one count was recorded for this clone. V gene TRBV30 combines with J gene TRBJ2-7, with 10 bases identical to TRBD1. V shed 2 bases, J shed 3 bases, and the junction held 7 bases outside the gene matches. Germline CDR1 and CDR2: GTSNPN and SVGIG (reference sequence). This CDR3 region has 15 residues. DNA of the CDR3: TGTGCCTGGAGTAACCGGGACAGGGGACTCTACGAGCAGTACTTC. Its protein is CAWSNRDRGLYEQYF.

This chain connects TRBV4-3 to TRBJ2-3; 9 nucleotides match TRBD2. CDR3 length equals 17 residues. Germline CDR1 is LGHNA and CDR2 is YSLEER. Trimming cost V 1 base and J 1 base; bases outside gene matches: 6. In nucleotides, the CDR3 is TGCGCCAGCAGCCAAGTGGTCCCTAGCGGGGGCACAGATACGCAGTATTTT. Its translation: CASSQVVPSGGTDTQYF.

This rearrangement joins TRBV6-6 to TRBJ2-3; 7 nucleotides line up with TRBD2. CDR3 size: 16 residues. The germline CDR1 and CDR2 sequences are MNHNY and SVGAGI (reference sequence). Trimming at V came to 5 bases and at J to 2 bases, leaving 10 bases not matched to a gene. The chain's CDR3 is CASSSTSGDATDTQYF. Written as DNA, the CDR3 is TGTGCCAGCAGTAGTACGAGCGGGGACGCCACAGATACGCAGTATTTT.

The chain's CDR3 is CASSPGTGGSYEQYF. CDR3 bases: TGTGCCAGTAGTCCCGGGACAGGGGGTTCCTACGAGCAGTACTTC. The genes are TRBV19 and TRBJ2-7, with TRBD1 identical over 11 bases. V dropped 5 bases and J dropped 1; count of bases not matched to a gene: 4. The CDR3 is made up of 15 amino acids. Germline-derived CDR1 and CDR2 are LNHDA and SQIVND (reference sequence). Full variable domain (rest looked up from reference TRBV19 and TRBJ2-7): DGGITQSPKYLFRKEGQNVTLSCEQNLNHDAMYWYRQDPGQGLRLIYYSQIVNDFQKGDIAEGYSVSREKKESFPLTVTSAQKNPTAFYLCASSPGTGGSYEQYFGPGTRLTVT.

The chain couples TRBV19 to TRBJ1-6; tentatively, D is TRBD1 (5 bases). Looked up from germline, CDR1 is LNHDA and CDR2 is SQIVND (reference sequence). The CDR3 consists of 14 residues. V dropped 4 bases and J dropped 7 bases, with 11 bases sitting between them. The CDR3 sequence: CASSTGTGNSPLHF. In DNA form, the CDR3 reads TGTGCCAGTAGTACCGGGACGGGAAATTCACCCCTCCACTTT.